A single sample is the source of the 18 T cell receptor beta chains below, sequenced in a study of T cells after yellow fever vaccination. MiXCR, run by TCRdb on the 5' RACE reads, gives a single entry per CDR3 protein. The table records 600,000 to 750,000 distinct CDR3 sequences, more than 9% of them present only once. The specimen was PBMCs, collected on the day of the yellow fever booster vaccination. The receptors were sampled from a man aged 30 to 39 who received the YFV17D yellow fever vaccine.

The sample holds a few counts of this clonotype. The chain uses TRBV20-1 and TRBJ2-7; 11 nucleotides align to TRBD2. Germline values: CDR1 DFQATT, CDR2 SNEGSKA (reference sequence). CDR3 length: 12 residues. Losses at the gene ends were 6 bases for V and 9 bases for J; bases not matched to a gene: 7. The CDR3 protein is CSALAGALGQYF. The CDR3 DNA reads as TGCAGTGCACTAGCGGGAGCGTTAGGGCAGTACTTC.

CDR3 amino acids: CSVPKGVGGIPYGYTF. CDR3 in DNA: TGCAGTGTCCCCAAGGGCGTGGGAGGTATCCCCTATGGCTACACCTTC. The chain uses TRBV20-1 and TRBJ1-2; D uncertain. V lost 7 bases and J lost 4, with 25 bases in between. The CDR3 is 16 residues long. Per the germline V gene, CDR1 is DFQATT and CDR2 is SNEGSKA (reference sequence).

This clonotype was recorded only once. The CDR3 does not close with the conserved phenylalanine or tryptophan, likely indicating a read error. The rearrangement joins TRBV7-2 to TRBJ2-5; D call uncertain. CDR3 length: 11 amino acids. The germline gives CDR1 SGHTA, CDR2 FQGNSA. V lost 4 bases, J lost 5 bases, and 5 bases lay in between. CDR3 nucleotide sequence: TGTGCCAGCAGCTCGACGGAGACCCAGTACTTA. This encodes CASSSTETQYL.

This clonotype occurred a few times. CDR3 sequence reads: CASSFLPRPGLAGGTYEQYF. CDR3 bases: TGTGCCAGCAGCTTCTTACCCAGACCGGGACTAGCGGGAGGGACCTACGAGCAGTACTTC. The V and J genes are TRBV11-1 and TRBJ2-7; 16 bases line up with TRBD2. The CDR3 is made up of 20 amino acids. The junction had 13 bases not matched to a gene; V was cut back by 3 bases and J by 2 bases. The germline gives CDR1 SGHAT, CDR2 FQDESV (reference sequence).

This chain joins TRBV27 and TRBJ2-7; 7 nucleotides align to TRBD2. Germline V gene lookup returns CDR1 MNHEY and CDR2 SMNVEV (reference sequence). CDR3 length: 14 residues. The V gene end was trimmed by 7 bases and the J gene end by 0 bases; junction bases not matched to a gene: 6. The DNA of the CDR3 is TGTGCCAGCAAGCTAGCGGATACCTCCTACGAGCAGTACTTC. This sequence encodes CASKLADTSYEQYF.

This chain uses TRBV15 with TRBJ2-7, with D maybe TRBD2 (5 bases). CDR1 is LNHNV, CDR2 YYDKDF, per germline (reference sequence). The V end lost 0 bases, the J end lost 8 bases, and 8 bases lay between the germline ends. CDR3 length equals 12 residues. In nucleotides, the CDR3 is TGTGCCACCAGCAGAGATCCGACTAAGCAGTACTTC. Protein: CATSRDPTKQYF.

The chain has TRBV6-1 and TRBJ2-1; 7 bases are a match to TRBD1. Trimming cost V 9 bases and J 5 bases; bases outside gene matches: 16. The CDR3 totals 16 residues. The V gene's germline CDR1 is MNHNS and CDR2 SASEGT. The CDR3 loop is CASMVVSGQDDNEQFF. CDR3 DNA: TGTGCCAGTATGGTAGTAAGTGGACAGGACGACAATGAGCAGTTCTTC.

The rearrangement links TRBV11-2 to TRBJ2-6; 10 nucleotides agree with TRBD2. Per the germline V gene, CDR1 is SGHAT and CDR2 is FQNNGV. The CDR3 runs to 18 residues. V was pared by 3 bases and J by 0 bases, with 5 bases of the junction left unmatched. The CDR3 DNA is TGTGCCAGCAGCTTTACAGCGGGAGGGCTCTCTGGGGCCAACGTCCTGACTTTC. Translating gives CASSFTAGGLSGANVLTF.

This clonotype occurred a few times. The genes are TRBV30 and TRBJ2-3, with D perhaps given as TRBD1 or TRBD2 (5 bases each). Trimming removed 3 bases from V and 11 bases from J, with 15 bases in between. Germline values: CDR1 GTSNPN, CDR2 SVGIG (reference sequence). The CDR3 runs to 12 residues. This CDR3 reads CAWSELGPKQYF. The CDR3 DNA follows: TGTGCCTGGAGCGAGTTGGGACCGAAGCAGTATTTT.

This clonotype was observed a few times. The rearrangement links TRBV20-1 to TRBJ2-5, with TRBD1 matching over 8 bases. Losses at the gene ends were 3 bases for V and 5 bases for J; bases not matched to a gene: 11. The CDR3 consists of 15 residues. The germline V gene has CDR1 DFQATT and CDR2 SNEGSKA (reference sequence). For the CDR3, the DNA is TGCAGTGCTAGGAGAGTTACAGGGGGTCAGGAGACCCAGTACTTC. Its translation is CSARRVTGGQETQYF.

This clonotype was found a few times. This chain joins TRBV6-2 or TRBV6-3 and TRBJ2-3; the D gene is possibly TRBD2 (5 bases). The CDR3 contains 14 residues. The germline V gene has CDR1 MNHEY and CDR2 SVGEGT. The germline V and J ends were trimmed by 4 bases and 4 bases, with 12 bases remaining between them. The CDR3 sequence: CASSWVGISDTQYF. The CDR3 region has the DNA TGTGCCAGCAGTTGGGTCGGGATCTCAGATACGCAGTATTTT.

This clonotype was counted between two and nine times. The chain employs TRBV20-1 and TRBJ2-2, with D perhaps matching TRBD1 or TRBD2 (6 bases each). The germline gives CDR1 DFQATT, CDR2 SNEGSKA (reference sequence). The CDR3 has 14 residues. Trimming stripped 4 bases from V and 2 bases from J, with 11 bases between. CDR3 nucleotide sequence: TGCAGTGCTATATCCGGGGGCAACACCGGGGAGCTGTTTTTT. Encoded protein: CSAISGGNTGELFF.

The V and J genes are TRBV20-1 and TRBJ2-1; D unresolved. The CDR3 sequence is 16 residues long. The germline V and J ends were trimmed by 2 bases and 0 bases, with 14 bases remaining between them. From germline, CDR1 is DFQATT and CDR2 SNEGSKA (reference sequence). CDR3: CSARTRSGPSYNEQFF. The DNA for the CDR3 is TGCAGTGCTAGAACCCGATCCGGGCCCTCCTACAATGAGCAGTTCTTC.

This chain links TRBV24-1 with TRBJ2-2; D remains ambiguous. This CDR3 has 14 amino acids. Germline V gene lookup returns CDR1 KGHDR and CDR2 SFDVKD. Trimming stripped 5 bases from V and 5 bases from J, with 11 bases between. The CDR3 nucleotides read TGTGCCACCAGTGTAAAGGGTTTTACCGGGGAGCTGTTTTTT. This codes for CATSVKGFTGELFF.

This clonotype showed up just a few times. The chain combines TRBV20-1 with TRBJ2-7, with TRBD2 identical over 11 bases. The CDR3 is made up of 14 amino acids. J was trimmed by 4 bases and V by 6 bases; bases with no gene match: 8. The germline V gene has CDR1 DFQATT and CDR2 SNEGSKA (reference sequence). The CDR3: CSAQPGLAVYEQYF. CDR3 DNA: TGCAGTGCACAGCCGGGACTAGCGGTATACGAGCAGTACTTC.

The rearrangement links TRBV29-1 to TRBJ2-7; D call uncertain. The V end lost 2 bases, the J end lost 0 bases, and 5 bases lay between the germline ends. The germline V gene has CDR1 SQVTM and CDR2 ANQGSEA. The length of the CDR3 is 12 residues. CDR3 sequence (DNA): TGCAGCGTTGAACCCAGCTCCTACGAGCAGTACTTC. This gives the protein CSVEPSSYEQYF.

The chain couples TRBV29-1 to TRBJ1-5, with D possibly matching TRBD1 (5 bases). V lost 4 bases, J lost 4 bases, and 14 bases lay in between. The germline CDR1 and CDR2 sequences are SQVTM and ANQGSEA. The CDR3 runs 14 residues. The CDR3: CSVASGNNNQPQHF. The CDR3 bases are TGCAGCGTTGCTTCAGGGAACAATAATCAGCCCCAGCATTTT.

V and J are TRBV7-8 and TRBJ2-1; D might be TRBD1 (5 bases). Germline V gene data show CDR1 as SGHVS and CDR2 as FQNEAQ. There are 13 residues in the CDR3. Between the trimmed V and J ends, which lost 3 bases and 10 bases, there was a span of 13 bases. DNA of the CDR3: TGTGCCAGCAGCTTTAAGGACATCCCGGAGCAGTTCTTC. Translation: CASSFKDIPEQFF.